The 16 T cell receptor beta chains given below trace back to one sample, sequenced in a study of PD-1 blockade in classical Hodgkin lymphoma. Each of the patients experienced relapse following autologous stem cell transplantation, and their brentuximab vedotin exposure differed. Assay used: immunoSEQ multiplex PCR; TCRdb lists only in-frame clones, some missing. The table lists just under 100,000 clones, approximately 88% of them singletons, with 10% to 15% in the top ten. The sequencing here drew on peripheral blood mononuclear cells (PBMCs), taken at baseline. The receptors shown here come from a human donor with classical Hodgkin lymphoma.

The chain's CDR3 is CASSSSVRTGELFF. The CDR3 DNA sequence: TGTGCCAGCAGTTCTTCAGTGAGAACCGGGGAGCTGTTTTTT. This chain links TRBV27 with TRBJ2-2; the D is unclear. Germline V gives CDR1 MNHEY, CDR2 SMNVEV (reference sequence). Trimming stripped 4 bases from V and 5 bases from J, with 11 bases between. The CDR3 is 14 residues long.

The chain has TRBV9 and TRBJ2-7; tentative D call: TRBD2 (8 bases). Trimming removed 0 bases from V and 4 bases from J, with 17 bases in between. The CDR3 is made up of 16 amino acids. CDR1 and CDR2 from the germline V gene are SGDLS and YYNGEE. CDR3 protein: CASSVAVGRGPYEQYF. DNA of the CDR3: TGTGCCAGCAGCGTAGCTGTCGGGAGGGGGCCTTACGAGCAGTACTTC.

This clone was picked up one time. The rearrangement joins TRBV7-2 to TRBJ2-1; 8 bases align to TRBD1. Germline trimming cut 5 bases from V and 8 bases from J; bases unmatched to any gene: 8. This CDR3 contains 14 residues. Germline CDR1 SGHTA, CDR2 FQGNSA. The CDR3 spells CASSLDRGSDEQFF. The CDR3 DNA is TGTGCCAGCAGCCTTGACAGGGGTAGTGATGAGCAGTTCTTC.

The chain is built from TRBV30 and TRBJ2-1; D is uncertain. V lost 1 base, J lost 2 bases, and 0 bases lay in between. The CDR3 has 11 residues. From germline, CDR1 is GTSNPN and CDR2 SVGIG (reference sequence). This CDR3 reads CAWSAYNEQFF. The CDR3 coding sequence is TGTGCCTGGAGTGCCTACAATGAGCAGTTCTTC.

This chain connects TRBV7-5 to TRBJ1-2. TRBV7-5 is shown as a pseudogene. The CDR3 has 17 residues. The CDR3 sequence: CVRSLSVSPAPNYGYTF. The DNA for the CDR3 is TGTGTCAGAAGCTTATCGGTCTCCCCTGCTCCTAACTATGGCTACACCTTC.

The J gene is TRBJ2-3, the V gene TRBV7-9, with 9 bases fitting TRBD1. Unmatched junction bases numbered 10, after V lost 5 bases and J lost 7 bases. This CDR3 has 15 residues. Per the germline V gene, CDR1 is SEHNR and CDR2 is FQNEAQ (reference sequence). The DNA for the CDR3 is TGTGCCAGCAGCCCCGGGACAGGGTCGGGTCATACGCAGTATTTT. It yields the protein CASSPGTGSGHTQYF.

The V gene is TRBV10-2, the J gene TRBJ1-3, with no clear D. Germline values: CDR1 WSHSY, CDR2 SAAADI. Trimming took 7 bases from V and 4 from J, leaving 5 bases between them. This CDR3 is 11 amino acids long. The CDR3 sequence is CASTQGNTIYF. CDR3 sequence (DNA): TGCGCCAGCACCCAAGGAAACACCATATATTTT.

The rearrangement joins TRBV28 to TRBJ2-2; 8 bases are shared with TRBD1. This CDR3 is 19 amino acids long. CDR1 is MDHEN, CDR2 SYDVKM, per germline. V trimming: 6 bases; J trimming: 1 base; junction bases outside the gene matches: 16. The CDR3 DNA sequence: TGTGCCAGCAGAATCCCGGGACAGGTGGGGCCAAGGAACACCGGGGAGCTGTTTTTT. Encoded protein: CASRIPGQVGPRNTGELFF.

The chain joins TRBV23-1 to TRBJ2-7; D gene uncertain. TRBV23-1 is an ORF; its function is uncertain. Trimming took 0 bases from V and 6 from J, leaving 6 bases between them. This CDR3 contains 12 residues. CDR3 nucleotides: TGCGCCAGCAGTCAATCGAGGCTCGAGCAGTACTTC. Encoded protein: CASSQSRLEQYF.

The chain links TRBV6-6 to TRBJ1-1; D uncertain. This CDR3 contains 12 residues. V was cut by 4 bases and J by 11 bases, with 14 bases left in between. The germline gives CDR1 MNHNY, CDR2 SVGAGI (reference sequence). Here the CDR3 reads CASSFSYGPAFF. DNA for the CDR3: TGTGCCAGCAGTTTCTCCTACGGACCGGCTTTCTTT.

V gene TRBV21-1 combines with J gene TRBJ2-7; TRBD2, as called in the table, went unchecked against the DNA. TRBV21-1 is a known pseudogene. The CDR3 loop spans 16 amino acids. This CDR3 reads CASSKRGTAGVYEQYF. The CDR3 coding sequence is TGTGCCAGCAGCAAAAGGGGGACGGCGGGAGTATACGAGCAGTACTTC.

The chain has TRBV7-8 and TRBJ2-1; a possible D gene is TRBD1 (5 bases). The V gene lost 0 bases and the J gene lost 10 bases, with 10 bases spanning the gap. Germline V lookup: CDR1 SGHVS, CDR2 FQNEAQ. The CDR3 is 13 residues long. Here the CDR3 reads CASSLAGPYEQFF. CDR3 coding DNA: TGTGCCAGCAGCTTAGCGGGGCCCTACGAGCAGTTCTTC.

This chain joins TRBV28 and TRBJ2-5; perhaps TRBD2 as D (5 bases). The CDR3 is 15 residues long. V was clipped by 3 bases and J by 6 bases, with 17 bases between them. Germline CDR1 reads MDHEN; CDR2 reads SYDVKM. This CDR3 reads CASSFASGGPKTQYF. The DNA of the CDR3 is TGTGCCAGCAGTTTTGCGTCCGGCGGGCCCAAGACCCAGTACTTC.

The chain links TRBV5-6 to TRBJ2-2; D perhaps matches TRBD1 (6 bases). This CDR3 spans 16 amino acids. Germline V gives CDR1 SGHDT, CDR2 YYEEEE. Trimming took off 4 bases at V and 2 bases at J, with 15 bases between the two ends. CDR3 nucleotides: TGTGCCAGCAGCCCGCCCGGGACACACAACACCGGGGAGCTGTTTTTT. The encoded protein is CASSPPGTHNTGELFF.

The CDR3 coding sequence is TGTGCCAGCTTCTCCTCCTACGGGAAAGTCGGAGGTGAGCAGTTCTTC. This gives the protein CASFSSYGKVGGEQFF. This chain uses TRBV18 with TRBJ2-1; D is possibly TRBD2 (5 bases). The CDR3 is 16 residues long. Trimming removed 7 bases from V and 9 bases from J, with 25 bases in between. The germline V gene encodes CDR1 KGHSH and CDR2 LQKENI.

The chain couples TRBV6-5 to TRBJ1-2; 7 bases fit TRBD1. Germline V CDR1 and CDR2: MNHEY, SVGAGI. This CDR3 contains 14 residues. J gave up 3 bases and V 8 bases, and 9 bases lay outside the gene matches. CDR3: CASSKQGNHYGYTF. DNA for the CDR3: TGTGCCAGCTCTAAACAGGGGAACCACTATGGCTACACCTTC.